This T cell receptor beta chain was found in a study of OX40 agonist ivuxolimab in advanced cancers. Study-level findings and limits: The investigators did not determine what antigen specificity the expanded peripheral T cells had. Among the lowest levels of clonal expansion were found in partial responders at 0.1-3.0 mg/kg.

Germline assignment: CDR1 SGHRS and CDR2 YFSETQ. The CDR3 covers 15 residues. Individuals having autoimmune disease history or systemic immunosuppression were not enrolled. Measured with immunoSEQ multiplex PCR; TCRdb has only the in-frame clones, and not every one. The profile covers about 84,000 clones, with roughly nine tenths appearing a single time and roughly 0.18% taken by the ten largest. Remarks on this clone: Its antigen is unidentified.

The specimen was CD4+ or CD8+ T cells sorted from blood, collected in a trial of the OX40 agonist ivuxolimab. The chain has TRBV5-1 and TRBJ2-5; D tentatively fits TRBD1 or TRBD2 (6 bases each). The DNA end is a closer match to TRBJ2-7, so the J assignment may be wrong. The receptor comes from an adult with an advanced solid tumor such as melanoma, head and neck, liver or kidney cancer. DNA of the CDR3: TGCGCCAGCAGCTTAGGGGGAGGAACAACCTACGAGCAGTACTTC. Translation: CASSLGGGTTYEQYF.